This entry is about one T cell receptor beta chain. Its antigen is unidentified. This sample stems from a study of shared clonotypes between healthy human individuals. The method was immunoSEQ multiplex PCR; TCRdb's version includes in-frame clones alone and lacks a portion of them. The sample records fewer than 1 million clones, approximately 97% being singletons. Terminally differentiated effector memory CD45RA+ cells were excluded from the naive CD8 cells, which were CD45RO-negative and positively selected for CCR7. Points from the study as a whole: The genetic and exposure-history diversity represented was limited by few donors.

V gave up 6 bases and J gave up 2 bases, with 14 bases separating them. There are 15 residues in the CDR3. Germline V gives CDR1 MNHEY, CDR2 SVGAGI. What was sequenced was naive CD8+ T cells sorted from blood. The sequence derives from a man aged 25 to 40 in good health. The V and J genes are TRBV6-5 and TRBJ1-5; D uncertain. CDR3 DNA sequence: TGTGCCAGCAGATCTCATCCTAGGGGCAATCAGCCCCAGCATTTT. Amino acid sequence: CASRSHPRGNQPQHF.